This T cell receptor (beta chain) was sequenced during a study of T cell responses to AZD1222 COVID-19 vaccine. Across the whole study: Second-dose groups at about 4 or about 12 weeks were pooled. Regarding the study as a whole: Clonal diversity may have been underestimated, and the donors were mostly white British, with more females than males.

Comments on this clone: What it binds is not known.

Profiling relied on immunoSEQ multiplex PCR, and the TCRdb table lists in-frame clones only, not all of them. Of 150,000 to 200,000 clones listed, over 75% are singletons. Trimming shortened V by 3 bases and J by 8 bases, and 8 bases separated the two germline ends. CDR3 length: 13 amino acids. The germline V gene has CDR1 MRHNA and CDR2 SNTAGT. This specimen was peripheral blood, taken on day 0 of AZD1222 vaccination. This TCR derives from an adult in good health. The rearrangement uses TRBV6-4 and TRBJ1-6, with D unclear. The CDR3 here is CASSDQAHSPLHF. DNA for the CDR3: TGTGCCAGCAGTGATCAGGCCCATTCACCCCTCCACTTT.